A selection of T cell receptor beta chains follows, all from one sample in a study of blood T cell repertoires in COVID-19. Measured with immunoSEQ multiplex PCR; TCRdb has only the in-frame clones, and not every one. The sample has about 200,000 clones; roughly 82% are singletons. The sample comprised PBMCs or T cells enriched from blood (not recorded which). These receptors were collected from a man aged 35 to 55 who had recovered from COVID-19. The CDR3 runs from the conserved cysteine through the conserved F or W. The D gene is left open where the match is weak. The size field is filled for only some rows; it gives once, few, many or a size class.

J gene: TRBJ1-2; D gene: -; V gene: TRBV24-1; clone size: -; CDR3 DNA: TGTGCCACCAGTGAGGGAGGGGGTCGAGATGGCTACACCTTC; CDR3 protein: CATSEGGGRDGYTF
J gene: TRBJ2-7; D gene: TRBD1; V gene: TRBV29-1; clone size: -; CDR3 DNA: TGCAGCGTGTATAAAGGGACAGCAACCCCCTACGAGCAGTACTTC; CDR3 protein: CSVYKGTATPYEQYF
J gene: TRBJ2-3; D gene: -; V gene: TRBV27; clone size: -; CDR3 DNA: TGTGCCAGCAGTTCCATGCGGGATACGCAGTATTTT; CDR3 protein: CASSSMRDTQYF
J gene: TRBJ2-7; D gene: -; V gene: TRBV5-6; clone size: -; CDR3 DNA: TGTGCCAGCAGCTCCTACTACGAGCAGTACTTC; CDR3 protein: CASSSYYEQYF
J gene: TRBJ1-1; D gene: -; V gene: TRBV5-1; clone size: -; CDR3 DNA: TGCGCCAGCAGCTTGGACGGACAGAACGAAGCTTTCTTT; CDR3 protein: CASSLDGQNEAFF
J gene: TRBJ1-6; D gene: TRBD1; V gene: TRBV20-1; clone size: -; CDR3 DNA: TGCAGTGCTAGTCGACAGGGGGAGAATAATTCACCCCTCCACTTT; CDR3 protein: CSASRQGENNSPLHF
J gene: TRBJ2-7; D gene: -; V gene: TRBV11-2; clone size: -; CDR3 DNA: TGTGCCAGCAGCTACTCTAGGGGGATCTCCTACGAGCAGTACTTC; CDR3 protein: CASSYSRGISYEQYF
J gene: TRBJ2-1; D gene: -; V gene: TRBV7-9; clone size: -; CDR3 DNA: TGTGCCAGCAGCCCCGGGGCAGGGGAGATTGAGCAGTTCTTC; CDR3 protein: CASSPGAGEIEQFF
J gene: TRBJ2-1; D gene: -; V gene: TRBV7-2; clone size: -; CDR3 DNA: TGTGCCAGCACCCTGCCGGGGACACACTACAATGAGCAGTTCTTC; CDR3 protein: CASTLPGTHYNEQFF
J gene: TRBJ1-6; D gene: TRBD1; V gene: TRBV29-1; clone size: -; CDR3 DNA: TGCAGCGTTGGGGACAGGGGTAATTCACCCCTCCACTTT; CDR3 protein: CSVGDRGNSPLHF
J gene: TRBJ2-1; D gene: TRBD1; V gene: TRBV9; clone size: -; CDR3 DNA: TGTGCCAGCAGCGCAGGACAGGCCAATGAGCAGTTCTTC; CDR3 protein: CASSAGQANEQFF
J gene: TRBJ2-1; D gene: TRBD2; V gene: TRBV7-3; clone size: -; CDR3 DNA: TGTGCCAGCAGCCCGCTAGCGGGGAGCTCCTACAATGAGCAGTTCTTC; CDR3 protein: CASSPLAGSSYNEQFF
J gene: TRBJ1-2; D gene: TRBD1; V gene: TRBV3-1/TRBV3-2; clone size: -; CDR3 DNA: TGTGCCAGCAGCCTCGGGGTCGGGACAGGGTCCGGCTACACCTTC; CDR3 protein: CASSLGVGTGSGYTF
J gene: TRBJ2-2; D gene: -; V gene: TRBV10-3; clone size: -; CDR3 DNA: TGTGCCATCAGCGGCAGGGGCGACACCGGGGAGCTGTTTTTT; CDR3 protein: CAISGRGDTGELFF
J gene: TRBJ2-1; D gene: TRBD2; V gene: TRBV28; clone size: -; CDR3 DNA: TGTGCCAGCAGTTTCGGGACTAGCGGGTCCGCCTACAATGAGCAGTTCTTC; CDR3 protein: CASSFGTSGSAYNEQFF
J gene: TRBJ1-2; D gene: TRBD1; V gene: TRBV3-1/TRBV3-2; clone size: -; CDR3 DNA: TGTGCCAGCAGCCGACCCGGGACAGGGGGGGACTATGGCTACACCTTC; CDR3 protein: CASSRPGTGGDYGYTF
J gene: TRBJ2-3; D gene: -; V gene: TRBV7-9; clone size: few; CDR3 DNA: TGTGCCAGCAGCTTAGGGAGAGAGCGGGATACGCAGTATTTT; CDR3 protein: CASSLGRERDTQYF
J gene: TRBJ2-5; D gene: TRBD2; V gene: TRBV4-3; clone size: -; CDR3 DNA: TGCGCCAGCAGCCAAGAACCATTAACGGGACTAGGTAGGGTGACCCAGTACTTC; CDR3 protein: CASSQEPLTGLGRVTQYF
J gene: TRBJ2-1; D gene: TRBD2; V gene: TRBV6-1; clone size: -; CDR3 DNA: TGTGCCAGCAGTGAAGCCCGGGCTAGCGGGAGAGCTGAGCAGTTCTTC; CDR3 protein: CASSEARASGRAEQFF
J gene: TRBJ2-4; D gene: TRBD2; V gene: TRBV7-4; clone size: -; CDR3 DNA: TGTGCCAGCAGCATACGGACTAGCGGGAGTGAGGCCAAAAACATTCAGTACTTC; CDR3 protein: CASSIRTSGSEAKNIQYF
J gene: TRBJ2-3; D gene: TRBD2; V gene: TRBV5-4; clone size: once; CDR3 DNA: TGTGCCAGCAGCGGCATAGCGGGAGTCGACGCAGATACGCAGTATTTT; CDR3 protein: CASSGIAGVDADTQYF
J gene: TRBJ2-2; D gene: TRBD2; V gene: TRBV5-1; clone size: -; CDR3 DNA: TGCGCCAGCAGCTTGGCCGGCTGGGGTAGCGGGAGTGCCGGGGAGCTGTTTTTT; CDR3 protein: CASSLAGWGSGSAGELFF
J gene: TRBJ1-1; D gene: -; V gene: TRBV7-8; clone size: -; CDR3 DNA: TGTGCCAGCAGCTTAGTCTACAGGGTTAACACTGAAGCTTTCTTT; CDR3 protein: CASSLVYRVNTEAFF
J gene: TRBJ1-5; D gene: TRBD1; V gene: TRBV7-2; clone size: -; CDR3 DNA: TGTGCCAGCAGCCGGGACAGGGGCACACAGCCCCAGCATTTT; CDR3 protein: CASSRDRGTQPQHF
J gene: TRBJ2-1; D gene: -; V gene: TRBV6-4; clone size: -; CDR3 DNA: TGTGCCAGCAGTGAAGGAGCGGAAGCCCACAATGAGCAGTTCTTC; CDR3 protein: CASSEGAEAHNEQFF
J gene: TRBJ1-4; D gene: TRBD1; V gene: TRBV6-5; clone size: -; CDR3 DNA: TGTGCCAGCAGTTACTCAGGGACAGGGGGCAGCGAAAAACTGTTTTTT; CDR3 protein: CASSYSGTGGSEKLFF
J gene: TRBJ2-1; D gene: -; V gene: TRBV5-1; clone size: -; CDR3 DNA: TGCGCCAGCAGCTTGGGGGCAGGGGTTGTCTACAATGAGCAGTTCTTC; CDR3 protein: CASSLGAGVVYNEQFF
J gene: TRBJ1-2; D gene: -; V gene: TRBV19; clone size: -; CDR3 DNA: TGTGCCAGTAGTTTTAACGCGGTGAACTATGGCTACACCTTC; CDR3 protein: CASSFNAVNYGYTF
J gene: TRBJ1-2; D gene: -; V gene: TRBV7-8; clone size: -; CDR3 DNA: TGTGCCAGCAGCTTAGCGGCAGAAGATGGCTACACCTTC; CDR3 protein: CASSLAAEDGYTF
J gene: TRBJ2-1; D gene: -; V gene: TRBV28; clone size: -; CDR3 DNA: TGTGCCAGCAGTCTATTAGAGAATGAGCAGTTCTTC; CDR3 protein: CASSLLENEQFF
J gene: TRBJ2-5; D gene: TRBD1; V gene: TRBV2; clone size: -; CDR3 DNA: TGTGCCAGCCTCCACCGGGACAGGAAAGAGACCCAGTACTTC; CDR3 protein: CASLHRDRKETQYF
J gene: TRBJ1-2; D gene: TRBD1; V gene: TRBV25-1; clone size: -; CDR3 DNA: TGTGCCAGCAGTGAATATGAGGGACAGCTAAATGGCTACACCTTC; CDR3 protein: CASSEYEGQLNGYTF
J gene: TRBJ1-1; D gene: -; V gene: TRBV4-3; clone size: -; CDR3 DNA: TGCGCCAGCAGCCAAGATCCAACAGGGACCATGAACACTGAAGCTTTCTTT; CDR3 protein: CASSQDPTGTMNTEAFF
J gene: TRBJ2-7; D gene: TRBD1; V gene: TRBV28; clone size: -; CDR3 DNA: TGTGCCAGCAGTCCCCCGGGACAGGGGAGAGACGAGCAGTACTTC; CDR3 protein: CASSPPGQGRDEQYF
J gene: TRBJ1-3; D gene: -; V gene: TRBV15; clone size: -; CDR3 DNA: TGTGCCACCAGCAGAGATAGAAACACCATATATTTT; CDR3 protein: CATSRDRNTIYF
J gene: TRBJ2-1; D gene: -; V gene: TRBV28; clone size: -; CDR3 DNA: TGTGCCAGCACCCCGGGGAGCTCCTACAATGAGCAGTTCTTC; CDR3 protein: CASTPGSSYNEQFF
J gene: TRBJ2-1; D gene: TRBD2; V gene: TRBV2; clone size: -; CDR3 DNA: TGTGCCAGCAGTGAAGTCGGACTAGGATACAATGAGCAGTTCTTC; CDR3 protein: CASSEVGLGYNEQFF
J gene: TRBJ2-5; D gene: TRBD1; V gene: TRBV5-1; clone size: once; CDR3 DNA: TGCGCCAGCTCAGATACAGGGGCTGGAGAGACCCAGTACTTC; CDR3 protein: CASSDTGAGETQYF
J gene: TRBJ1-4; D gene: -; V gene: TRBV19; clone size: -; CDR3 DNA: TGTGCCAGTAGTAGCCAGTCTAATGAAAAACTGTTTTTT; CDR3 protein: CASSSQSNEKLFF
J gene: TRBJ2-5; D gene: -; V gene: TRBV6-5; clone size: -; CDR3 DNA: TGTGCCAGCAGTCAATCGAGGGTTTTGGGAGAGACCCAGTACTTC; CDR3 protein: CASSQSRVLGETQYF
J gene: TRBJ2-5; D gene: -; V gene: TRBV19; clone size: -; CDR3 DNA: TGTGCCAGTAGTATAGATCTGGCCCCCATGATCCAGTACTTC; CDR3 protein: CASSIDLAPMIQYF
J gene: TRBJ2-3; D gene: -; V gene: TRBV7-6; clone size: -; CDR3 DNA: TGTGCCAGCAGCCCTAACCCGGGAAACATCGCAGATACGCAGTATTTT; CDR3 protein: CASSPNPGNIADTQYF
J gene: TRBJ1-4; D gene: TRBD1; V gene: TRBV7-9; clone size: -; CDR3 DNA: TGTGCCAGCACCTTGACAGGGGCGGAGGAAAAACTGTTTTTT; CDR3 protein: CASTLTGAEEKLFF
J gene: TRBJ1-3; D gene: -; V gene: TRBV2; clone size: -; CDR3 DNA: TGTGCCAGCAGTGATGTCCAGGACTCTGGAAACACCATATATTTT; CDR3 protein: CASSDVQDSGNTIYF
J gene: TRBJ1-6; D gene: TRBD1; V gene: TRBV5-1; clone size: -; CDR3 DNA: TGCGCCAGCAGTTTGACAGGGTCGGATTCACCCCTCCACTTT; CDR3 protein: CASSLTGSDSPLHF
J gene: TRBJ2-1; D gene: TRBD2; V gene: TRBV9; clone size: -; CDR3 DNA: TGTGCCAGCAGCTTGCGGACTAGCCCTCGGACGAATGAGCAGTTCTTC; CDR3 protein: CASSLRTSPRTNEQFF
J gene: TRBJ1-3; D gene: -; V gene: TRBV5-1; clone size: -; CDR3 DNA: TGCGCCAGCAGCCCTTTGGACACCAGCTCTGGAAACACCATATATTTT; CDR3 protein: CASSPLDTSSGNTIYF
J gene: TRBJ2-5; D gene: TRBD1; V gene: TRBV4-3; clone size: -; CDR3 DNA: TGCGCCAGCAGCCAAATTAGGGGGCCTCAAGAGACCCAGTACTTC; CDR3 protein: CASSQIRGPQETQYF